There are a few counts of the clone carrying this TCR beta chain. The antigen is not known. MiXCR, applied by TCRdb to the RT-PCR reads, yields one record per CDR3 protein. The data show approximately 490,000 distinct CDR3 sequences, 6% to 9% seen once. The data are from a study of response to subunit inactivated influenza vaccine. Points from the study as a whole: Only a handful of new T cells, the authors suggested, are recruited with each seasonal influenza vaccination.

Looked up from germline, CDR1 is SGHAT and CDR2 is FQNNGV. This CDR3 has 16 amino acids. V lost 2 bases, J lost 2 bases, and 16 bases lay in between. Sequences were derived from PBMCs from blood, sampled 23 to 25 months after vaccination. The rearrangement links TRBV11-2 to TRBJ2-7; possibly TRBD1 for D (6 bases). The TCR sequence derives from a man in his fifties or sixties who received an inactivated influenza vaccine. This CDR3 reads CASSLFRRGFAYEQYF. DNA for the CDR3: TGTGCCAGCAGCTTATTTCGTAGGGGGTTCGCCTACGAGCAGTACTTC. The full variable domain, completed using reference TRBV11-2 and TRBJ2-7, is EAGVAQSPRYKIIEKRQSVAFWCNPISGHATLYWYQQILGQGPKLLIQFQNNGVVDDSQLPKDRFSAERLKGVDSTLKIQPAKLEDSAVYLCASSLFRRGFAYEQYFGPGTRLTVT.